These 25 T cell receptor beta chains share one sample of origin, sequenced in a study of blood T cell repertoires in COVID-19. Generated by immunoSEQ multiplex PCR, the TCRdb table keeps only in-frame clones and is missing some. The sample has some 400,000 clones; approximately 92% are singletons. Material for sequencing was PBMCs or T cells enriched from blood (not recorded which). The receptors shown here come from a man aged 25 to 40 who had recovered from COVID-19.

This clone was recorded once. This rearrangement joins TRBV10-2 to TRBJ2-7, with TRBD1 identical over 7 bases. Unmatched junction bases numbered 9, after V lost 5 bases and J lost 5 bases. Looked up from germline, CDR1 is WSHSY and CDR2 is SAAADI. The CDR3 length is 14 residues. This CDR3 is CASSRSTGANEQYF. The CDR3 nucleotides read TGCGCCAGCAGTCGTTCCACAGGGGCCAACGAGCAGTACTTC.

The count of this clone is one. The gene calls are TRBV5-4 and TRBJ1-2, with 9 nucleotides matching TRBD1. The CDR3 has 11 residues. From germline, CDR1 is SGHNT and CDR2 YYREEE (reference sequence). V shed 4 bases and J 12 bases; nucleotides not matched to a gene: 4. The CDR3 sequence is CASSPGQGHTF. As DNA, the CDR3 is TGTGCCAGCAGCCCGGGACAGGGCCACACCTTC.

V usage is TRBV30 and J usage is TRBJ1-4, with TRBD1 as a possible D gene (5 bases). This CDR3 has 16 amino acids. In germline, CDR1 is GTSNPN, CDR2 SVGIG (reference sequence). Trimming left V 3 bases short and J 6 bases short, with 20 bases between. The CDR3 bases are TGTGCCTGGAGACACTCCATGACAGACCCCTATGAAAAACTGTTTTTT. Protein sequence: CAWRHSMTDPYEKLFF.

This chain connects TRBV5-1 to TRBJ1-6, with 10 positions matching TRBD1. The CDR3 loop spans 16 amino acids. Germline assignment: CDR1 SGHRS and CDR2 YFSETQ. V trimming: 2 bases; J trimming: 9 bases; junction bases outside the gene matches: 8. DNA for the CDR3: TGCGCCAGCAGCTTACGGACAGGGGGATCGGGTTCACCCCTCCACTTT. This sequence encodes CASSLRTGGSGSPLHF.

The chain couples TRBV5-1 to TRBJ2-3, with 7 bases identical to TRBD2. The CDR3 covers 15 residues. The trim removed 0 bases at V and 5 bases at J, leaving 6 bases unmatched. Germline V gene lookup returns CDR1 SGHRS and CDR2 YFSETQ. The CDR3 sequence is CASSLGGTIKDTQYF. DNA of the CDR3: TGCGCCAGCAGCTTGGGGGGGACTATAAAAGATACGCAGTATTTT.

J is TRBJ2-5 and V is TRBV5-1, with 9 bases fitting TRBD1. This CDR3 comprises 14 residues. CDR1 and CDR2 (germline): SGHRS, YFSETQ. The V gene end was trimmed by 3 bases and the J gene end by 3 bases; junction bases not matched to a gene: 3. Here the CDR3 reads CASSSRTGEETQYF. The CDR3 nucleotides are TGCGCCAGCAGCTCGCGGACAGGGGAAGAGACCCAGTACTTC.

The V gene is TRBV2, the J gene TRBJ1-1; D possibly corresponds to TRBD1 (6 bases). V shed 4 bases and J shed 3 bases, with 9 bases lying between them. Germline V gene data show CDR1 as SNHLY and CDR2 as FYNNEI. The CDR3 is 13 residues long. The CDR3 DNA sequence: TGTGCCAGCAGTGCCCAGGGGTACACTGAAGCTTTCTTT. This encodes CASSAQGYTEAFF.

The V call is TRBV30, the J call TRBJ1-3; D may be TRBD1 (5 bases). The CDR3 consists of 16 residues. Looked up from germline, CDR1 is GTSNPN and CDR2 is SVGIG (reference sequence). Trimming cost V 3 bases and J 0 bases, with 15 bases left between them. The CDR3 DNA reads as TGTGCCTGGAGGCCAAAGACAGCAACCTCTGGAAACACCATATATTTT. It is translated as CAWRPKTATSGNTIYF.

This clone was seen a few times. The chain recombines TRBV5-4 with TRBJ2-7, with D tentatively TRBD1 (5 bases). The CDR3 runs 16 residues. The germline V and J ends were trimmed by 0 bases and 5 bases, with 18 bases remaining between them. CDR1 SGHNT and CDR2 YYREEE come from the germline V gene (reference sequence). The CDR3 coding sequence is TGTGCCAGCAGCTTGGTGGCAGGGAAGTACGGCCACGAGCAGTACTTC. Residues: CASSLVAGKYGHEQYF.

The chain carries TRBV28 and TRBJ2-2, with TRBD1 identical over 9 bases. CDR3 length equals 15 residues. Germline loops: CDR1 MDHEN, CDR2 SYDVKM. V lost 5 bases to trimming and J lost 4 bases; unmatched junction nucleotides: 5. DNA of the CDR3: TGTGCCAGCAGTATAGGGACAGGGTCCACCGGGGAGCTGTTTTTT. Translation: CASSIGTGSTGELFF.

The chain carries TRBV7-9 and TRBJ2-2; no firm D call. The germline V gene encodes CDR1 SEHNR and CDR2 FQNEAQ (reference sequence). The CDR3 covers 12 residues. Trimming stripped 5 bases from V and 6 bases from J, with 7 bases between. CDR3 protein: CASSLNSGELFF. The CDR3 nucleotides are TGTGCCAGCAGCCTAAACTCCGGGGAGCTGTTTTTT.

V and J are TRBV5-1 and TRBJ2-2, with D possibly matching TRBD1 (5 bases). The CDR3 has 16 residues. The V gene's germline CDR1 is SGHRS and CDR2 YFSETQ. Trimming took off 0 bases at V and 6 bases at J, with 15 bases between the two ends. Written as DNA, the CDR3 is TGCGCCAGCAGCTTGGAATCCAGGGTGGGGTCCGGGGAGCTGTTTTTT. This gives the protein CASSLESRVGSGELFF.

The CDR3 DNA is TGCGCCAGCAGCAGTAGGCCAGGGGCGACCGGGGAGCTGTTTTTT. Protein: CASSSRPGATGELFF. J is TRBJ2-2 and V is TRBV5-1; perhaps TRBD1 as D (6 bases). In germline, CDR1 is SGHRS, CDR2 YFSETQ. The CDR3 contains 15 residues. V was trimmed by 4 bases and J by 5 bases, leaving 15 bases between them.

The chain carries TRBV5-1 and TRBJ2-3; 9 bases fit TRBD2. The CDR3 totals 18 residues. The J segment lost 5 bases and the V segment lost 1 base, leaving 14 bases of the junction unmatched. Germline V gene sequence: CDR1 SGHRS, CDR2 YFSETQ. CDR3 bases: TGCGCCAGCAGCTTGTTTGTAGCGGGAGAAGTCGTGGGAGATACGCAGTATTTT. It encodes CASSLFVAGEVVGDTQYF.

The chain links TRBV5-1 to TRBJ2-3; 9 bases are a match to TRBD2. The CDR3 extends over 15 amino acids. Germline CDR1 is SGHRS and CDR2 is YFSETQ. The V and J ends lost 0 bases and 5 bases, in that order; junction bases with no gene match: 4. The CDR3 DNA reads as TGCGCCAGCAGCTTGGATAGCGGGAGTGGAGATACGCAGTATTTT. Its protein product is CASSLDSGSGDTQYF.

A note on this clone: The same CDR3 can be traced to other DNA sequences in this sample. The chain employs TRBV28 and TRBJ1-1, with 8 bases identical to TRBD1. The CDR3 consists of 14 residues. CDR1 is MDHEN and CDR2 is SYDVKM in the germline V gene. J was trimmed by 1 base and V by 4 bases; bases with no gene match: 2. For the CDR3, the DNA is TGTGCCAGCAGTTCCGGACAGGGGAACACTGAAGCTTTCTTT. It specifies CASSSGQGNTEAFF.

The rearrangement joins TRBV6-5 to TRBJ2-7, with 10 positions matching TRBD2. Per the germline V gene, CDR1 is MNHEY and CDR2 is SVGAGI. There are 15 residues in the CDR3. V shed 2 bases, J shed 3 bases, and the junction held 4 bases outside the gene matches. The DNA of the CDR3 is TGTGCCAGCAGTTACAGAGCGGGAGGGGGCTACGAGCAGTACTTC. It encodes CASSYRAGGGYEQYF.

V usage is TRBV7-6 and J usage is TRBJ2-1; 11 bases fit TRBD2. The CDR3 length is 16 residues. Germline V gene lookup returns CDR1 SGHVS and CDR2 FNYEAQ. Germline trimming cut 6 bases from V and 4 bases from J; bases unmatched to any gene: 8. CDR3 amino acids: CASRALAGGYYNEQFF. The DNA of the CDR3 is TGTGCCAGCAGGGCTCTAGCGGGAGGATATTACAATGAGCAGTTCTTC. Together with reference TRBV7-6 and TRBJ2-1, the CDR3 gives the full variable domain: GAGVSQSPRYKVTKRGQDVALRCDPISGHVSLYWYRQALGQGPEFLTYFNYEAQQDKSGLPNDRFSAERPEGSISTLTIQRTEQRDSAMYRCASRALAGGYYNEQFFGPGTRLTVL.

The chain carries TRBV2 and TRBJ2-7; D is possibly TRBD2 (6 bases). This CDR3 spans 13 amino acids. Between the trimmed V and J ends, which lost 9 bases and 3 bases, there was a span of 15 bases. The germline CDR1 and CDR2 sequences are SNHLY and FYNNEI. CDR3 DNA sequence: TGTGCCAGTGACGGGCTAGCGAACTACGAGCAGTACTTC. Its protein product is CASDGLANYEQYF.

The chain joins TRBV28 to TRBJ1-2; the D gene is possibly TRBD1 (6 bases). V lost 6 bases to trimming and J lost 2 bases, with 10 bases between them. The germline gives CDR1 MDHEN, CDR2 SYDVKM. CDR3 length: 13 residues. The CDR3 reads CASRTGLNYGYTF. The CDR3 nucleotides are TGTGCCAGCAGGACAGGTCTAAACTATGGCTACACCTTC.

The V call is TRBV24-1, the J call TRBJ2-7; 9 bases match TRBD1. After removal of 2 bases from V and 6 bases from J, the junction contained 4 bases not matched to a gene. Germline V gene data show CDR1 as KGHDR and CDR2 as SFDVKD. This CDR3 spans 14 amino acids. The CDR3 DNA is TGTGCCACCAGTGATTCCTGGACAGGGGCCGAGCAGTACTTC. Translation gives CATSDSWTGAEQYF.

The chain carries TRBV7-2 and TRBJ2-1, with D unresolved. Germline V lookup: CDR1 SGHTA, CDR2 FQGNSA. The CDR3 runs to 14 residues. The V gene lost 4 bases and the J gene lost 8 bases, with 15 bases spanning the gap. The CDR3 reads CASSYDGPSYEQFF. Written as DNA, the CDR3 is TGTGCCAGCAGCTATGATGGGCCGTCCTATGAGCAGTTCTTC.

This clone has only one observation. The chain joins TRBV18 to TRBJ1-2; maybe TRBD1 (5 bases). The CDR3 length is 17 residues. Germline CDR1 reads KGHSH; CDR2 reads LQKENI. V gave up 2 bases and J gave up 0 bases, with 16 bases separating them. The CDR3 DNA sequence: TGTGCCAGCTCACCATCGGAGGGACGGGAAGCTAACTATGGCTACACCTTC. It translates to CASSPSEGREANYGYTF.

The gene calls are TRBV7-2 and TRBJ2-1; 13 nucleotides agree with TRBD2. This CDR3 has 15 amino acids. With 4 bases clipped from V and 7 bases from J, the junction kept 4 bases outside the gene matches. From germline, CDR1 is SGHTA and CDR2 FQGNSA. The CDR3 DNA reads as TGTGCCAGCAGCTCAGGGACTAGCGGGATAAATGAGCAGTTCTTC. This translates into CASSSGTSGINEQFF.

This rearrangement joins TRBV7-2 to TRBJ1-5; 9 bases map to TRBD1. The ends lost 2 bases at V and 7 bases at J; junction bases unmatched: 6. Germline V CDR1 and CDR2: SGHTA, FQGNSA. This CDR3 contains 15 residues. This CDR3 is CASSLITGGGQPQHF. The DNA for the CDR3 is TGTGCCAGCAGCTTAATTACAGGGGGCGGGCAGCCCCAGCATTTT.